These 26 T cell receptor beta chains originate from one sample sequenced in a study of cytomegalovirus exposure and HLA in healthy donors. In the PCR, 60 Vbeta and 13 Jbeta primers were used. Assay used: immunoSEQ multiplex PCR; TCRdb lists only in-frame clones, some missing. The data hold 100,000 to 150,000 clones, with around 78% observed a single time. The source material was PBMCs. These receptors all stem from a man in his 60s in good health and CMV-seropositive.

This chain joins TRBV27 and TRBJ1-2; D not resolved. Germline V CDR1 and CDR2: MNHEY, SMNVEV (reference sequence). The CDR3 is made up of 16 amino acids. V was shortened by 2 bases and J by 4 bases, with 17 bases between the two germline ends. CDR3 nucleotides: TGTGCCAGCAGTTTAGTAGGCCGCGGAGGTGGCTATGGCTACACCTTC. It is translated as CASSLVGRGGGYGYTF.

This clone was seen more than once but under ten times. The rearrangement joins TRBV7-8 to TRBJ2-5, with D perhaps matching TRBD2 (6 bases). With the DNA end fitting TRBJ2-7 better, the J assignment may be wrong. Germline loops: CDR1 SGHVS, CDR2 FQNEAQ. CDR3 length: 14 amino acids. The CDR3 loop is CASSFWERAYEQYF. The CDR3 coding sequence is TGTGCCAGCAGCTTTTGGGAGCGGGCTTACGAGCAGTACTTC.

This chain's CDR3 is CASIPDRVTEAFF. In nucleotides, the CDR3 is TGTGCCAGCATTCCCGACAGGGTCACTGAAGCTTTCTTT. The chain joins TRBV6-6 to TRBJ1-1; the match to TRBD1 covers 7 bases. This CDR3 spans 13 amino acids. J lost 4 bases, V lost 7 bases, and 6 bases had no gene match. Germline V gene sequence: CDR1 MNHNY, CDR2 SVGAGI (reference sequence).

The rearrangement links TRBV5-1 to TRBJ2-3; D is perhaps TRBD2 (5 bases). The germline CDR1 and CDR2 sequences are SGHRS and YFSETQ. This CDR3 is 15 amino acids long. Between the trimmed V and J ends, which lost 4 bases and 0 bases, there was a span of 12 bases. CDR3 sequence reads: CASSPVGGSTDTQYF. The CDR3 nucleotides read TGCGCCAGCAGCCCCGTCGGAGGTAGCACAGATACGCAGTATTTT.

The rearrangement uses TRBV6-1 and TRBJ2-7, with D possibly TRBD1 on 5 matching bases. The CDR3 totals 14 residues. Trimming shortened V by 6 bases and J by 0 bases, and 12 bases separated the two germline ends. Germline CDR1 and CDR2: MNHNS and SASEGT. CDR3 amino acids: CASRSTADSYEQYF. The CDR3 nucleotides are TGTGCCAGCAGATCGACAGCTGACTCCTACGAGCAGTACTTC.

The J gene is TRBJ2-1, the V gene TRBV9, with 8 bases aligning to TRBD2. The J segment lost 1 base and the V segment lost 4 bases, leaving 1 base of the junction unmatched. Germline CDR1 SGDLS, CDR2 YYNGEE. The CDR3 consists of 14 residues. The CDR3 protein is CASSPGGSYNEQFF. In nucleotides, the CDR3 is TGTGCCAGCAGCCCGGGGGGGTCCTACAATGAGCAGTTCTTC.

This chain joins TRBV7-3 and TRBJ2-1; a possible D gene is TRBD2 (6 bases). The germline gives CDR1 SGHTA, CDR2 FQGTGA. V gave up 1 base and J gave up 8 bases, with 12 bases separating them. The CDR3 runs to 14 residues. CDR3 in DNA: TGTGCCAGCAGCTTAAATGGCGGGAACCATGAGCAGTTCTTC. This codes for CASSLNGGNHEQFF.

This clone has a handful of counts. V and J are TRBV19 and TRBJ2-3, with D possibly being TRBD2 (5 bases). The CDR3 covers 12 residues. Trimming shortened V by 6 bases and J by 9 bases, and 13 bases separated the two germline ends. Germline assignment: CDR1 LNHDA and CDR2 SQIVND (reference sequence). The CDR3 loop reads CASRMSEGTQYF. DNA for the CDR3: TGTGCCAGTAGAATGTCCGAGGGAACGCAGTATTTT.

CDR3 sequence reads: CASSRLAGGTASYEQYF. CDR3 coding DNA: TGTGCCAGCAGCCGACTAGCGGGGGGCACCGCTTCCTACGAGCAGTACTTC. This sequence joins TRBV4-2 and TRBJ2-7, with TRBD2 matching over 13 bases. The V gene end was trimmed by 4 bases and the J gene end by 1 base; junction bases not matched to a gene: 7. Per the germline V gene, CDR1 is LGHNA and CDR2 is YNFKEQ. The CDR3 sequence is 17 residues long.

This clone was observed a single time. The J gene is TRBJ2-5, the V gene TRBV5-1, with a tentative D call TRBD2 (6 bases). Germline CDR1 reads SGHRS; CDR2 reads YFSETQ. The CDR3 is 15 amino acids. Trimming stripped 4 bases from V and 2 bases from J, with 15 bases between. The CDR3 spells CASSDPSGGQETQYF. The CDR3 DNA is TGCGCCAGCAGCGATCCCTCCGGAGGGCAAGAGACCCAGTACTTC.

This chain uses TRBV4-1 with TRBJ2-7, with TRBD1 matching 12 bases. The ends lost 1 base at V and 5 bases at J; junction bases unmatched: 3. The CDR3 runs to 15 residues. The V gene's germline CDR1 is MGHRA and CDR2 YSYEKL. The chain's CDR3 is CASSQGDRGLDEQYF. CDR3 in DNA: TGCGCCAGCAGCCAAGGGGACAGGGGGCTCGACGAGCAGTACTTC.

The chain carries TRBV10-3 and TRBJ2-3; D unresolved. Germline CDR1 ENHRY, CDR2 SYGVKD. Deletions cut 5 bases from V and 0 bases from J, with 3 bases between. This CDR3 is 12 amino acids long. This CDR3 is CAISPSTDTQYF. In nucleotides, the CDR3 is TGTGCCATCAGTCCTAGCACAGATACGCAGTATTTT.

The genes are TRBV28 and TRBJ1-2, with TRBD1 identical over 8 bases. Germline V gene data show CDR1 as MDHEN and CDR2 as SYDVKM. V gave up 5 bases and J gave up 8 bases; unmatched junction bases: 7. The CDR3 is 13 residues long. The CDR3 region has the DNA TGTGCCAGCAGTATCGGGACAGGACAGGGCTACACCTTC. Translation: CASSIGTGQGYTF.

This chain uses TRBV5-1 with TRBJ2-7; 9 bases map to TRBD1. CDR1 and CDR2 from the germline V gene are SGHRS and YFSETQ. V was pared by 0 bases and J by 6 bases, with 7 bases of the junction left unmatched. The CDR3 is made up of 15 amino acids. The CDR3 sequence: CASSLVGTGSLEQYF. The CDR3, as DNA: TGCGCCAGCAGCTTGGTAGGGACAGGGAGTCTCGAGCAGTACTTC.

V gene TRBV2 combines with J gene TRBJ1-6, with 10 bases identical to TRBD1. CDR1 is SNHLY and CDR2 is FYNNEI in the germline V gene. The CDR3 is made up of 15 amino acids. J lost 10 bases, V lost 2 bases, and 5 bases had no gene match. CDR3 sequence (DNA): TGTGCCAGCAGTGAAAGGGACAGGGGAAGGTCACCCCTCCACTTT. Amino acids: CASSERDRGRSPLHF.

The chain is built from TRBV21-1 and TRBJ1-2; the table assigns TRBD1, which was not confirmed against the DNA. TRBV21-1 is designated a pseudogene. CDR3 size: 14 residues. The CDR3 is CASSRKGTGYGYTF. The CDR3 DNA sequence: TGTGCCAGCAGCAGAAAGGGGACAGGCTATGGCTACACCTTC.

The chain recombines TRBV28 with TRBJ2-2; D might be TRBD2 (6 bases). The ends were cut back, 7 bases at V and 4 bases at J, with 13 bases in the middle. CDR3 length equals 14 residues. Germline CDR1 MDHEN, CDR2 SYDVKM. The CDR3 here is CASTAGGGTGELFF. CDR3 sequence (DNA): TGTGCCAGCACCGCCGGGGGAGGCACCGGGGAGCTGTTTTTT.

V and J are TRBV5-1 and TRBJ2-3; 7 bases are shared with TRBD1. This CDR3 has 14 residues. V lost 4 bases to trimming and J lost 3 bases; unmatched junction nucleotides: 5. From germline, CDR1 is SGHRS and CDR2 YFSETQ. CDR3 sequence: CASSGLDRTDTQYF. In DNA form, the CDR3 reads TGCGCCAGCAGCGGCCTGGACAGGACAGATACGCAGTATTTT. Full variable domain (missing parts from reference TRBV5-1 and TRBJ2-3): KAGVTQTPRYLIKTRGQQVTLSCSPISGHRSVSWYQQTPGQGLQFLFEYFSETQRNKGNFPGRFSGRQFSNSRSEMNVSTLELGDSALYLCASSGLDRTDTQYFGPGTRLTVL.

This clone was observed once. The same CDR3 can be traced to other DNA sequences in this sample. The genes are TRBV28 and TRBJ2-5; possible D gene TRBD2, 6 bases. The V gene's germline CDR1 is MDHEN and CDR2 SYDVKM. CDR3 length: 14 amino acids. Deletions cut 3 bases from V and 0 bases from J, with 8 bases between. The CDR3 region is CASSLAGYQETQYF. In nucleotides, the CDR3 is TGTGCCAGCAGTTTGGCGGGGTACCAAGAGACCCAGTACTTC.

This clone was detected once. This chain links TRBV5-6 with TRBJ2-7; D is uncertain. Per the germline V gene, CDR1 is SGHDT and CDR2 is YYEEEE. V lost 1 base and J lost 5, with 10 bases in between. The CDR3 has 13 residues. CDR3 loop: CASSLIGAHEQYF. CDR3 in DNA: TGTGCCAGCAGCTTGATAGGAGCCCACGAGCAGTACTTC.

The chain carries TRBV29-1 and TRBJ1-3; maybe TRBD1 (5 bases). The V end lost 1 base, the J end lost 0 bases, and 13 bases lay between the germline ends. Germline V gene lookup returns CDR1 SQVTM and CDR2 ANQGSEA. CDR3 length equals 16 residues. The CDR3 reads CSVEGDAGSSGNTIYF. The DNA for the CDR3 is TGCAGCGTTGAAGGGGACGCGGGGAGCTCTGGAAACACCATATATTTT.

The chain has TRBV4-2 and TRBJ2-3; TRBD2 agrees at 8 bases. The ends lost 0 bases at V and 10 bases at J; junction bases unmatched: 6. The CDR3 covers 14 residues. Germline values: CDR1 LGHNA, CDR2 YNFKEQ. This CDR3 reads CASSQDGSGGPQYF. Written as DNA, the CDR3 is TGTGCCAGCAGCCAAGATGGGAGCGGGGGCCCGCAGTATTTT.

The rearrangement uses TRBV5-1 and TRBJ1-5; TRBD1 might be the D (6 bases). Germline loops: CDR1 SGHRS, CDR2 YFSETQ. The CDR3 sequence is 14 residues long. Trimming took 8 bases from V and 5 from J, leaving 17 bases between them. The CDR3 DNA is TGCGCCAGGGACGGCCGGGACAAATATCAGCCCCAGCATTTT. This translates into CARDGRDKYQPQHF.

A word on this clone: The same CDR3 is also encoded by other DNA sequences in this sample. The chain is built from TRBV5-1 and TRBJ1-1; D ambiguous. CDR3 length: 14 amino acids. Trimming shortened V by 0 bases and J by 1 base, and 7 bases separated the two germline ends. CDR1 is SGHRS, CDR2 YFSETQ, per germline. The CDR3, as DNA: TGCGCCAGCAGCTTGGACCCGGGGAACACTGAAGCTTTCTTT. This translates into CASSLDPGNTEAFF.

The chain uses TRBV2 and TRBJ2-7; D might be TRBD1 (5 bases). Trimming removed 10 bases at V and 0 bases at J, with 19 bases between. The CDR3 has 15 residues. Looked up from germline, CDR1 is SNHLY and CDR2 is FYNNEI. The CDR3 DNA follows: TGTGCCACCTCCCCGCTGGGGCCAAGCTCCTACGAGCAGTACTTC. It translates to CATSPLGPSSYEQYF.

This chain uses TRBV9 with TRBJ1-2; 10 nucleotides match TRBD1. After removal of 3 bases from V and 7 bases from J, the junction contained 9 bases not matched to a gene. The CDR3 totals 15 residues. Germline lookup yields CDR1 SGDLS and CDR2 YYNGEE. CDR3 bases: TGTGCCAGCAGCGAGGGTGGGACAGGGGCCCGTGGCTACACCTTC. It codes for CASSEGGTGARGYTF. Looking up the rest from reference TRBV9 and TRBJ1-2 gives the full variable domain: DSGVTQTPKHLITATGQRVTLRCSPRSGDLSVYWYQQSLDQGLQFLIQYYNGEERAKGNILERFSAQQFPDLHSELNLSSLELGDSALYFCASSEGGTGARGYTFGSGTRLTVV.